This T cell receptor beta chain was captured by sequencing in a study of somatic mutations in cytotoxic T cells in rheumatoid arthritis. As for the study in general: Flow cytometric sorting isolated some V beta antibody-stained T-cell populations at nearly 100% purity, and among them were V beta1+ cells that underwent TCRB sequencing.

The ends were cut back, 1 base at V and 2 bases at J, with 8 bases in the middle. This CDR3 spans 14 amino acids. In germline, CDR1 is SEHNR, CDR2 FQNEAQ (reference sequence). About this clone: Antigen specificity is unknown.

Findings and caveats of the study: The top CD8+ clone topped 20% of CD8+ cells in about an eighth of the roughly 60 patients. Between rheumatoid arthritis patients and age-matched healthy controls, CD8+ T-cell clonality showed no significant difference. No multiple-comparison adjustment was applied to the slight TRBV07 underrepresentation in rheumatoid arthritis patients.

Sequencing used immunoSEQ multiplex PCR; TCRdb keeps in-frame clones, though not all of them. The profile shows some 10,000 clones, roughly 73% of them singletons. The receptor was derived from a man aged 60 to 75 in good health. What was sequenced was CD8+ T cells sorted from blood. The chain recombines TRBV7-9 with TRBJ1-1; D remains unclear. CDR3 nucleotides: TGTGCCAGCAGCTTAGGTGCGGGTAACACTGAAGCTTTCTTT. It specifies CASSLGAGNTEAFF.